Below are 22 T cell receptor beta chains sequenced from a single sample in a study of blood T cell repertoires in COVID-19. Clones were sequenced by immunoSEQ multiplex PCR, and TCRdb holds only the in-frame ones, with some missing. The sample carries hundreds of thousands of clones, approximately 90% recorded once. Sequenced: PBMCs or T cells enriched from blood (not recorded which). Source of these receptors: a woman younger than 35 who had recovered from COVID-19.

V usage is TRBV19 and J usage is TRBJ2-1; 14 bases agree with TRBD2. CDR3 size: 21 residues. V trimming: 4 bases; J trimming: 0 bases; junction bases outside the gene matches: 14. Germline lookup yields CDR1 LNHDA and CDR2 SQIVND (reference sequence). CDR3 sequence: CASSTLRLAGGSKSSYNEQFF. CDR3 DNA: TGTGCCAGTAGTACCCTCCGACTAGCGGGAGGGAGTAAAAGCTCCTACAATGAGCAGTTCTTC.

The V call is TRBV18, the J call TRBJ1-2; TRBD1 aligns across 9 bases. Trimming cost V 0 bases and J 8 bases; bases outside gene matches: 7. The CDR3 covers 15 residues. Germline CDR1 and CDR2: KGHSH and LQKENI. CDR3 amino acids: CASSPPGQGLGGYTF. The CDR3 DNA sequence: TGTGCCAGCTCACCACCGGGACAGGGTCTGGGAGGCTACACCTTC.

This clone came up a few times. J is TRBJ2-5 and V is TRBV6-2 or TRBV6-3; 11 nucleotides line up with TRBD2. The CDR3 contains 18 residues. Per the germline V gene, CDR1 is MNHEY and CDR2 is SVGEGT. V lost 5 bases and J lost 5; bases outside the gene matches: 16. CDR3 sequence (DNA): TGTGCCAGCAGTCAGGGGTCCTCACTAGCGGGAGATTTTGAGACCCAGTACTTC. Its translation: CASSQGSSLAGDFETQYF.

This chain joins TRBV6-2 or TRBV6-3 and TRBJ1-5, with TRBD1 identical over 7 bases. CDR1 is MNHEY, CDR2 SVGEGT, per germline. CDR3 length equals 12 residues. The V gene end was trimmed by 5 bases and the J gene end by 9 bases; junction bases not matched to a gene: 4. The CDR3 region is CASSLRGPPQHF. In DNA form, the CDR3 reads TGTGCCAGCAGTCTAAGGGGGCCGCCCCAGCATTTT.

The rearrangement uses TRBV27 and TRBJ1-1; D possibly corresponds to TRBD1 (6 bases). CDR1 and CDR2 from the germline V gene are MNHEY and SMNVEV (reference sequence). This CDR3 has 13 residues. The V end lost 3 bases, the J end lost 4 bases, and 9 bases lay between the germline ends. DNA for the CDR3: TGTGCCAGCAGTTTGTCAGGGGCCACTGAAGCTTTCTTT. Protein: CASSLSGATEAFF.

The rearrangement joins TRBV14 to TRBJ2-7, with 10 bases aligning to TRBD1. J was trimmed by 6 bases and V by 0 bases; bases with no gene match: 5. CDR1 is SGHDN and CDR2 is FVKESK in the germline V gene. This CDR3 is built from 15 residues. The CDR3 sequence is CASSQDRGQGSEQYF. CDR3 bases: TGTGCCAGCAGCCAAGATAGGGGACAGGGGTCCGAGCAGTACTTC.

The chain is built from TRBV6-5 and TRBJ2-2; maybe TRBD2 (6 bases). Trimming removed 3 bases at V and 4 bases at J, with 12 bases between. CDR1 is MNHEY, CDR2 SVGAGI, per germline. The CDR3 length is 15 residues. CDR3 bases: TGTGCCAGCAGTTATATGGGGCGGGGCACCGGGGAGCTGTTTTTT. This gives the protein CASSYMGRGTGELFF.

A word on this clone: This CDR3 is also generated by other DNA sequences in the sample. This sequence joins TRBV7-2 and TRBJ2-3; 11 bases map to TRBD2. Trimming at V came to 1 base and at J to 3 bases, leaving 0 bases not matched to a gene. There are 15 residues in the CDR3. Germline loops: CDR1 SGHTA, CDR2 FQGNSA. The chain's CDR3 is CASSLGLAGTDTQYF. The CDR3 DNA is TGTGCCAGCAGCTTAGGACTAGCGGGGACAGATACGCAGTATTTT.

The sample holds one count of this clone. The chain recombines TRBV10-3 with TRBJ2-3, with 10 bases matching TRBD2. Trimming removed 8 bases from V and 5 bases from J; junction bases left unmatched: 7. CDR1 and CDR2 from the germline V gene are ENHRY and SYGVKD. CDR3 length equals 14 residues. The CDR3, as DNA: TGTGCCATCGGGCCTAGCGGGGGTGGAGATACGCAGTATTTT. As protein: CAIGPSGGGDTQYF.

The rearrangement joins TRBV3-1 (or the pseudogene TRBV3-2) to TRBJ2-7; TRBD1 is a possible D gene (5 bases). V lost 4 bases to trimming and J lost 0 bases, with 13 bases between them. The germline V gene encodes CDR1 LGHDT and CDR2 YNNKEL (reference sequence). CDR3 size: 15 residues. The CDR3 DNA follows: TGTGCCAGCAGCCTCCAGGGTAGGGGCTCCTACGAGCAGTACTTC. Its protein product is CASSLQGRGSYEQYF.

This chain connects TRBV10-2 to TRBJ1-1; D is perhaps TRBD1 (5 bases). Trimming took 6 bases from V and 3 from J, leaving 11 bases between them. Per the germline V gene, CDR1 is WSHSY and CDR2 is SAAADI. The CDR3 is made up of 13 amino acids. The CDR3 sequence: CASRTATHTEAFF. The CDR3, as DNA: TGCGCCAGCAGGACAGCGACACACACTGAAGCTTTCTTT.

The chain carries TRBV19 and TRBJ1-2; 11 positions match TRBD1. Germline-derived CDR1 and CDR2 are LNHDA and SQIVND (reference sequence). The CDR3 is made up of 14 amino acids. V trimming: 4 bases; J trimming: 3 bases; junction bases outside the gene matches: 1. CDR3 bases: TGTGCCAGTAGTACGGACAGGGGGCACTATGGCTACACCTTC. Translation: CASSTDRGHYGYTF.

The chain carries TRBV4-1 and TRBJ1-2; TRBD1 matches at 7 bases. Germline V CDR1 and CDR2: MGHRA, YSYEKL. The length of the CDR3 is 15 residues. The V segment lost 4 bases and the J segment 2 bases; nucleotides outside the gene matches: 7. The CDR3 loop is CASSRPTGKNYGYTF. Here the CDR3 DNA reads TGCGCCAGCAGCCGCCCGACAGGGAAGAACTATGGCTACACCTTC.

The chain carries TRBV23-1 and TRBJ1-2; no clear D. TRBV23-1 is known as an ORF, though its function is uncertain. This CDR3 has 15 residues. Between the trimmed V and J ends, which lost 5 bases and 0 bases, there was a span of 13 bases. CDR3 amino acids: CASSGPPGTNYGYTF. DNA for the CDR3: TGCGCCAGCAGTGGTCCCCCGGGGACTAACTATGGCTACACCTTC.

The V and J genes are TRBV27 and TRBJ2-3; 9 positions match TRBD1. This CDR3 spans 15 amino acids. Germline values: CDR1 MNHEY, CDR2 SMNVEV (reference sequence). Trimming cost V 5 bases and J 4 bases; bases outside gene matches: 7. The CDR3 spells CASSRGTGSPDTQYF. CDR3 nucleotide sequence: TGTGCCAGCAGTAGAGGGACAGGGTCCCCAGATACGCAGTATTTT.

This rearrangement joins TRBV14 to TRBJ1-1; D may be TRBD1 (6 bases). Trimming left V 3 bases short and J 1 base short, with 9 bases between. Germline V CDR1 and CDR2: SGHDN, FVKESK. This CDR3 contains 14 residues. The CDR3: CASSQAQGNTEAFF. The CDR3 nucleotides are TGTGCCAGCAGCCAGGCACAGGGGAACACTGAAGCTTTCTTT.

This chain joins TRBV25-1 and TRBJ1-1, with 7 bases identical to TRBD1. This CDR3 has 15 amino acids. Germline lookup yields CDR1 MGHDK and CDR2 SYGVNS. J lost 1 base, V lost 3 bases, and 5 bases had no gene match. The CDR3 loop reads CASSEWDSRNTEAFF. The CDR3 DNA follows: TGTGCCAGCAGTGAGTGGGACAGCCGGAACACTGAAGCTTTCTTT. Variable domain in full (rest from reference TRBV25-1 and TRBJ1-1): EADIYQTPRYLVIGTGKKITLECSQTMGHDKMYWYQQDPGMELHLIHYSYGVNSTEKGDLSSESTVSRIRTEHFPLTLESARPSHTSQYLCASSEWDSRNTEAFFGQGTRLTVV.

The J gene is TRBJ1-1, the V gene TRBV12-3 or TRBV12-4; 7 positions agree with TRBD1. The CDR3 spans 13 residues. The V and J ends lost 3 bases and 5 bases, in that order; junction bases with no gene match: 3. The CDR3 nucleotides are TGTGCCAGCAGTTTGACAGGGAAAACTGAAGCTTTCTTT. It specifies CASSLTGKTEAFF.

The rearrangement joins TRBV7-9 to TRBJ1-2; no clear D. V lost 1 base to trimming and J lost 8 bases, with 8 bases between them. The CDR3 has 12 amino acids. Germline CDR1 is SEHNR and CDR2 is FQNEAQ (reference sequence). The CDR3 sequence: CASSLGHRGYTF. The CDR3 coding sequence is TGTGCCAGCAGCTTAGGGCATCGAGGCTACACCTTC.

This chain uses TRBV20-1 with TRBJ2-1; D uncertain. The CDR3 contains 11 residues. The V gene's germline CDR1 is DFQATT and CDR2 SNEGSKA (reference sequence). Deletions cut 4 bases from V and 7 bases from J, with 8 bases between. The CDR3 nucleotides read TGCAGTGCTACAGAACAAAATGAGCAGTTCTTC. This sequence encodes CSATEQNEQFF.

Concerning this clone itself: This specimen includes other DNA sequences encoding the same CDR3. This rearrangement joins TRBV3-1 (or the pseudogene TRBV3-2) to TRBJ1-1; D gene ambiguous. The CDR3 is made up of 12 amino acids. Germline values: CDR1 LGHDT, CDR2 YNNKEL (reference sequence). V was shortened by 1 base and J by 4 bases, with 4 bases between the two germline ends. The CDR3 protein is CASSQAGTEAFF. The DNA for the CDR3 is TGTGCCAGCAGCCAAGCAGGCACTGAAGCTTTCTTT.

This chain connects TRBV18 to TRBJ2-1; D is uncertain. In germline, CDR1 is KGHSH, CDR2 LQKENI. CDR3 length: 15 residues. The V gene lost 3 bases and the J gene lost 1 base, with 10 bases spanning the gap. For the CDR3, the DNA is TGTGCCAGCTCACCTTTTAGTGCGTCCTACAATGAGCAGTTCTTC. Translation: CASSPFSASYNEQFF.